A selection of T cell receptor beta chains follows, all from one sample in a study of OX40 agonist ivuxolimab in advanced cancers. The method was immunoSEQ multiplex PCR; TCRdb's version includes in-frame clones alone and lacks a portion of them. The repertoire consists of 45,000 or so clones, with 80% to 90% occurring once and the leading ten covering around 2.5%. The sequenced sample was CD4+ or CD8+ T cells sorted from blood, obtained in a trial of the OX40 agonist ivuxolimab. Receptors were obtained from an adult with an advanced solid tumor such as melanoma, head and neck, liver or kidney cancer. The conserved cysteine and the conserved F or W are not part of the CDR3 here. For some rows the clone size is stated as once, few or many, or as a class when expanded; others skip it.

clone size	J gene	V gene	CDR3 protein
.	TRBJ2-3	TRBV19	ASSYRGVPSTDTQY
.	TRBJ2-3	TRBV29-1	SVDQGATDTQY
.	TRBJ2-1	TRBV11-2	ASSLDRAEVNEQF
.	TRBJ1-1	TRBV6-1	ASSSGLPAF
once	TRBJ1-1	TRBV11-1	ASSPGGEVHEAF
.	TRBJ2-1	TRBV5-4	ASSLPLAGVNEQF
.	TRBJ2-1	TRBV19	ASSIEVLGLSLAVNEQF
.	TRBJ1-1	TRBV29-1	SVETGGGTEAF
.	TRBJ2-7	TRBV6-6	ASSHRGKMHEQY
once	TRBJ1-4	TRBV6-5	ASSYSRVSEKLF
.	TRBJ1-2	TRBV30	AWSVIPPTIYGYT
.	TRBJ1-1	TRBV19	ASSIVARATEAF
.	TRBJ2-3	TRBV10-3	AISEWGEYTDTQY
once	TRBJ2-3	TRBV4-2	ASSPEPGTQY
few	TRBJ1-5	TRBV6-1	AHRDISNQPQH
.	TRBJ1-3	TRBV4-1	ASSQEGTGNTIY
.	TRBJ2-6	TRBV7-9	ASSLFGTGDGANVLT
.	.	TRBV19	ASKRVQGSGEQY
.	TRBJ2-3	TRBV5-1	ASSDTAGTGDPY
.	TRBJ2-3	TRBV29-1	SVVGFDTQY
.	TRBJ1-1	TRBV19	ASSINGGWDTEAF
.	TRBJ2-7	TRBV7-9	ASSGMTGQPTYEQY